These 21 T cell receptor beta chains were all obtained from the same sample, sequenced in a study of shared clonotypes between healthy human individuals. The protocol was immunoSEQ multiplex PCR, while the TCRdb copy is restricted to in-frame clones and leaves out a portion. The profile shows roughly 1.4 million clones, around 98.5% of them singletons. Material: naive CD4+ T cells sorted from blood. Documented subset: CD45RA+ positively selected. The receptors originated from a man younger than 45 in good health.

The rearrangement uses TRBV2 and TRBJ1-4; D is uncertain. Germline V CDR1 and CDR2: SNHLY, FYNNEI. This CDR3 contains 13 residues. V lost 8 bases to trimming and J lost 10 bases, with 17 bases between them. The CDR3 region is CASVRVLIGKLFF. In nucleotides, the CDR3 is TGTGCCAGCGTGAGGGTTCTGATAGGAAAACTGTTTTTT.

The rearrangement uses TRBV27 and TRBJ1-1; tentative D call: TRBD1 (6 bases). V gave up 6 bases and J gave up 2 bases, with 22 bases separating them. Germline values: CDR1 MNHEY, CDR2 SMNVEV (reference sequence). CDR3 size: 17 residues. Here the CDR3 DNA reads TGTGCCAGCAGCCGCCCCCCAGGGGCGCGGGATAACACTGAAGCTTTCTTT. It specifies CASSRPPGARDNTEAFF.

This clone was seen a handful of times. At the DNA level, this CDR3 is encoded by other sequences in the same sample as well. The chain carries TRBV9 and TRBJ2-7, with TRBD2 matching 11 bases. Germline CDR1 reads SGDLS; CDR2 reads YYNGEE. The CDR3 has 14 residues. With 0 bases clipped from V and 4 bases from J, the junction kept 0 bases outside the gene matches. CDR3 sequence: CASSVGLAGYEQYF. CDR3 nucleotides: TGTGCCAGCAGCGTAGGACTAGCGGGATACGAGCAGTACTTC. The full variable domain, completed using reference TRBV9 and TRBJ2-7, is DSGVTQTPKHLITATGQRVTLRCSPRSGDLSVYWYQQSLDQGLQFLIQYYNGEERAKGNILERFSAQQFPDLHSELNLSSLELGDSALYFCASSVGLAGYEQYFGPGTRLTVT.

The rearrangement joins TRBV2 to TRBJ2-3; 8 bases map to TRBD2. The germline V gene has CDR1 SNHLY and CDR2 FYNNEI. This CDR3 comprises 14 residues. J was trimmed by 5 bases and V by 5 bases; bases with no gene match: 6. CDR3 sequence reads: CASSNGAGGDTQYF. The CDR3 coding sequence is TGTGCCAGCAGTAATGGGGCGGGAGGAGATACGCAGTATTTT.

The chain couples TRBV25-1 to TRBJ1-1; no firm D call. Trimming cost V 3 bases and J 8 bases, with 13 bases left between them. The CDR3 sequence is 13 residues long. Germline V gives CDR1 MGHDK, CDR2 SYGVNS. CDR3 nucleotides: TGTGCCAGCAGTGAGCAATGGGCGTCCGAAGCTTTCTTT. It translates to CASSEQWASEAFF.

The CDR3 sequence: CAWNSGSRGINQPQHF. Written as DNA, the CDR3 is TGTGCCTGGAATTCGGGGAGTCGCGGGATTAATCAGCCCCAGCATTTT. The chain recombines TRBV30 with TRBJ1-5; D remains unclear. The CDR3 runs to 16 residues. The germline V gene encodes CDR1 GTSNPN and CDR2 SVGIG (reference sequence). V lost 4 bases and J 4 bases, leaving 20 bases between the germline ends.

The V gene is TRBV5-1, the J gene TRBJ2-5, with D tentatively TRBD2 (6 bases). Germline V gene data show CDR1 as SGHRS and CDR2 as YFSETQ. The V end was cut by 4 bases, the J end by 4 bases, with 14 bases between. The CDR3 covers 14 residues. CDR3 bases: TGCGCCAGCAGCCCCCTACGGGGGATAGAGACCCAGTACTTC. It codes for CASSPLRGIETQYF.

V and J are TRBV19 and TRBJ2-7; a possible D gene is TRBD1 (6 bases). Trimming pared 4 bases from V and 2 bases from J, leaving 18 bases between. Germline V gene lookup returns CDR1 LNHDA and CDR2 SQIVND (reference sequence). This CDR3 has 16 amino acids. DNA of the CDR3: TGTGCCAGTAGTACACAGGCCTCTGGGACAACCTACGAGCAGTACTTC. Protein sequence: CASSTQASGTTYEQYF.

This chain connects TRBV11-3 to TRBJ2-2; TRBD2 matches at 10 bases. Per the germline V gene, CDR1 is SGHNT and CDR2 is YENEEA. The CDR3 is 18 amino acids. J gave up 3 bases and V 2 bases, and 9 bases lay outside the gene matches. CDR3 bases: TGTGCCAGCAGCTTAACCTCTAGCGGGAGTTCGTACACCGGGGAGCTGTTTTTT. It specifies CASSLTSSGSSYTGELFF.

CDR3 bases: TGTGCCAGCAGCCAATCCGGCAGGGGGTCCCAAGAGACCCAGTACTTC. It encodes CASSQSGRGSQETQYF. The chain uses TRBV16 and TRBJ2-5; 7 positions agree with TRBD1. Looked up from germline, CDR1 is KGHSY and CDR2 is FQNENV. The trim removed 0 bases at V and 1 base at J, leaving 5 bases unmatched. This CDR3 has 16 residues. The whole variable domain, remainder taken from reference TRBV16 and TRBJ2-5, is GEEVAQTPKHLVRGEGQKAKLYCAPIKGHSYVFWYQQVLKNEFKFLISFQNENVFDETGMPKERFSAKCLPNSPCSLEIQATKLEDSAVYFCASSQSGRGSQETQYFGPGTRLLVL.

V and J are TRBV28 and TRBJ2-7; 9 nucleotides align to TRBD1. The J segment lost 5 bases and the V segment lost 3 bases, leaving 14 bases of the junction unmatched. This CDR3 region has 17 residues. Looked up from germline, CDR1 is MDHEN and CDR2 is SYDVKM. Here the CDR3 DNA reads TGTGCCAGCAGTTTCATTCTTTCAACGGGACAGGGCCACGAGCAGTACTTC. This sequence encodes CASSFILSTGQGHEQYF.

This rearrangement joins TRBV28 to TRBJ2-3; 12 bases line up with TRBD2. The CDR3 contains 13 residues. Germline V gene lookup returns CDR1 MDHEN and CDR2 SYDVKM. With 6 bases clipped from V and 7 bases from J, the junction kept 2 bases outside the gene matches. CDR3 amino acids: CASRTSGRYTQYF. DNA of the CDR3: TGTGCCAGCAGGACTAGCGGGAGATATACGCAGTATTTT.

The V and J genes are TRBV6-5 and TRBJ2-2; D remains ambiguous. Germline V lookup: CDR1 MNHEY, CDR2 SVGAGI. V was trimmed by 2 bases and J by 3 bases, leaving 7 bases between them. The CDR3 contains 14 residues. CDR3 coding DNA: TGTGCCAGCAGTTACACCTTAGACACCGGGGAGCTGTTTTTT. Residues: CASSYTLDTGELFF.

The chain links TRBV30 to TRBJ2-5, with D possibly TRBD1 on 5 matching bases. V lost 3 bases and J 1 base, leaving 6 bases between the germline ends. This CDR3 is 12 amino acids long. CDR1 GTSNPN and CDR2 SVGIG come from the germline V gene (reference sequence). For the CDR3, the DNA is TGTGCCTGGAGCCAGGGCCAAGAGACCCAGTACTTC. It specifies CAWSQGQETQYF.

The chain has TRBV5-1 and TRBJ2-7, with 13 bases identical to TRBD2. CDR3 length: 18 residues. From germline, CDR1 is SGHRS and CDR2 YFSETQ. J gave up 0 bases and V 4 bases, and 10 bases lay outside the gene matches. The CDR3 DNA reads TGCGCCAGCAGCCCGAGGACTAGCGGGAGCGGGGCCTCCTACGAGCAGTACTTC. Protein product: CASSPRTSGSGASYEQYF. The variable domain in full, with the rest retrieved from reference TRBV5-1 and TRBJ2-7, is KAGVTQTPRYLIKTRGQQVTLSCSPISGHRSVSWYQQTPGQGLQFLFEYFSETQRNKGNFPGRFSGRQFSNSRSEMNVSTLELGDSALYLCASSPRTSGSGASYEQYFGPGTRLTVT.

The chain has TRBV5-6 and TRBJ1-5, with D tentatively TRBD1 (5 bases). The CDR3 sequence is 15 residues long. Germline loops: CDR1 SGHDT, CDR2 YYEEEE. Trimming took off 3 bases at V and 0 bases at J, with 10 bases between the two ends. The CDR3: CASSSWGLSNQPQHF. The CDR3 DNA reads TGTGCCAGCAGCTCCTGGGGCCTTAGCAATCAGCCCCAGCATTTT.

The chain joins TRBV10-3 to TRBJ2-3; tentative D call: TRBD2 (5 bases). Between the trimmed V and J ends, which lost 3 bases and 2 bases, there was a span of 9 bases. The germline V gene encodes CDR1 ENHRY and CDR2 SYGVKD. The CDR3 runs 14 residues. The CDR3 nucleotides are TGTGCCATCAGTGATGTGGACTTCACAGATACGCAGTATTTT. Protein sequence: CAISDVDFTDTQYF.

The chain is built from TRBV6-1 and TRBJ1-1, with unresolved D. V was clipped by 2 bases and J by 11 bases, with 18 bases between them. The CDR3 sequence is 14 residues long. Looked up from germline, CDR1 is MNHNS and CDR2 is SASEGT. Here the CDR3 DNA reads TGTGCCAGCAGTGAATTAAGACACCCAAGGCAGGCTTTCTTT. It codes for CASSELRHPRQAFF.

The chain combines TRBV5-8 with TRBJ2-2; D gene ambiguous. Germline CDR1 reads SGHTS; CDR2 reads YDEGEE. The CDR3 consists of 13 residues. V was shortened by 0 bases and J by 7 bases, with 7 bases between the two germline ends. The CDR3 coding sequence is TGTGCCAGCAGCTTGGAAGGGTACGGGGAGCTGTTTTTT. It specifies CASSLEGYGELFF.

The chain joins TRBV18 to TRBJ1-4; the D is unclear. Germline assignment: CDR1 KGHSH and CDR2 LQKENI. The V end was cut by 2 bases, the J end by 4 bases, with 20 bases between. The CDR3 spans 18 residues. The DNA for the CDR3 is TGTGCCAGCTCACCAACTGATAAGGGCCTTGGCCGTAATGAAAAACTGTTTTTT. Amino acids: CASSPTDKGLGRNEKLFF.

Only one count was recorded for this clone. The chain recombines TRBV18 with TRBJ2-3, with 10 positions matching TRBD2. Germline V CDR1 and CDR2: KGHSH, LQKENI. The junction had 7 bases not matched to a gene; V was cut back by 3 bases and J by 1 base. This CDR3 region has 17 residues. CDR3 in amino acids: CASSPRIAGGGTDTQYF. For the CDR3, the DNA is TGTGCCAGCTCACCTCGCATAGCGGGAGGTGGCACAGATACGCAGTATTTT.